Listed below are T cell receptor beta chains from one sample, sequenced in a study of post-analysis software for immune sequencing data. One entry per CDR3 protein, called by TCRdb with MiXCR from the PCR reads. The sample has roughly 430,000 distinct CDR3 sequences; over 30% are singletons. Sequencing used blood. The receptors originated from a girl aged 2 to 10 with multiple sclerosis. Each CDR3 is given with its conserved first and last residue. A D gene is named only where the DNA matches it firmly. Only some rows state a clone size, as once, few, many or a class for expanded clones.

j_gene,abundance,v_gene,d_gene,CDR3aa,CDR3nt
TRBJ1-6,.,TRBV12-3/TRBV12-4,.,CASSYRGTMNSPLHF,TGTGCCAGCAGTTATCGGGGGACAATGAATTCACCCCTCCACTTT
TRBJ2-7,.,TRBV7-2,.,CASSSGGAGGFWYEQYF,TGTGCCAGCAGCTCAGGCGGGGCAGGGGGTTTTTGGTACGAGCAGTACTTC
TRBJ1-4,.,TRBV10-3,TRBD1,CAISESWTGSNEKLFF,TGTGCCATCAGTGAGTCGTGGACAGGGTCTAATGAAAAACTGTTTTTT
TRBJ1-5,.,TRBV20-1,.,CSARAGITVFNQPQHF,TGCAGTGCTAGAGCGGGTATTACAGTTTTCAATCAGCCCCAGCATTTT
TRBJ2-1,.,TRBV5-1,TRBD2,CASSFRAGEWVGNEQFF,TGCGCCAGCAGCTTCCGGGCGGGAGAGTGGGTAGGCAATGAGCAGTTCTTC
TRBJ1-4,.,TRBV7-9,TRBD1,CASSLDRGEEKLFF,TGTGCCAGCAGCCTGGACAGGGGGGAGGAAAAACTGTTTTTT
TRBJ2-7,.,TRBV27,TRBD2,CASSLSIAGLTSYEQYF,TGTGCCAGCAGTTTATCGATAGCGGGACTAACCTCGTACGAGCAGTACTTC
TRBJ1-1,.,TRBV29-1,TRBD1,CSVRDSSNTEAFF,TGCAGCGTCCGGGACAGTTCGAACACTGAAGCTTTCTTT
TRBJ1-2,.,TRBV6-2/TRBV6-3,.,CASSGSSYGYTF,TGTGCCAGCAGTGGATCTTCTTATGGCTACACCTTC
TRBJ2-3,.,TRBV20-1,TRBD1,CSARGTGGDTQYF,TGCAGTGCTAGGGGGACAGGGGGGGATACGCAGTATTTT
TRBJ2-4,few,TRBV7-3,.,CASSPSNDKLYF,TGTGCCAGCAGCCCCTCGAATGACAAGTTGTACTTC
TRBJ2-1,.,TRBV20-1,TRBD2,CSAPTSGVYNEQFF,TGCAGTGCTCCTACTAGCGGGGTCTACAATGAGCAGTTCTTC
TRBJ1-2,.,TRBV7-3,.,CASSFGGAVGYTF,TGTGCCAGCAGCTTTGGGGGGGCCGTTGGCTACACCTTC
TRBJ2-7,.,TRBV7-2,.,CASSSRRWNEQYF,TGTGCCAGCAGCTCCCGAAGGTGGAACGAGCAGTACTTC
TRBJ2-5,few,TRBV20-1,.,CSARAGDLQETQYF,TGCAGTGCTAGAGCGGGAGACCTCCAAGAGACCCAGTACTTC
TRBJ1-2,.,TRBV20-1,TRBD1,CSATGTGYGYTF,TGCAGTGCTACCGGGACAGGATATGGCTACACCTTC
TRBJ2-7,once,TRBV5-1,.,CASSAIHLGGSEQYF,TGCGCCAGCAGCGCGATACATCTTGGGGGCAGCGAGCAGTACTTC
TRBJ2-7,.,TRBV6-6,.,CASTPGRRYEQYF,TGTGCCAGCACCCCGGGGAGGCGATACGAGCAGTACTTC
TRBJ2-7,once,TRBV2,.,CAIRGLATYEQYF,TGTGCCATCAGGGGCCTCGCCACCTACGAGCAGTACTTC
TRBJ2-3,.,TRBV28,TRBD1,CASSSQGTGKYF,TGTGCCAGCAGTTCCCAAGGGACAGGGAAGTATTTT
TRBJ2-3,few,TRBV5-1,TRBD2,CASLSGGDTDTQYF,TGCGCCAGCCTCTCGGGGGGTGACACAGATACGCAGTATTTT
TRBJ2-3,.,TRBV7-3,TRBD1,CASSPRQGRTDTQYF,TGTGCCAGCAGCCCCCGACAGGGAAGGACAGATACGCAGTATTTT
TRBJ2-7,few,TRBV4-1,.,CASSQEWFYEQYF,TGCGCCAGCAGCCAAGAGTGGTTCTACGAGCAGTACTTC
TRBJ2-3,.,TRBV5-1,TRBD1,CASSFGQGANTDTQYF,TGCGCCAGCAGCTTCGGACAGGGGGCGAACACAGATACGCAGTATTTT
TRBJ2-1,once,TRBV6-2/TRBV6-3,.,CASSSRDSYGNEQFF,TGTGCCAGCAGTAGCCGGGACTCCTATGGCAATGAGCAGTTCTTC
TRBJ2-1,.,TRBV20-1,.,CSARRTMTQFF,TGCAGTGCTAGGCGGACAATGACGCAGTTCTTC
TRBJ1-4,few,TRBV6-5,.,CASSSAGRQEKLFF,TGTGCCAGCAGTTCGGCAGGGCGGCAAGAAAAACTGTTTTTT
TRBJ1-2,few,TRBV6-6,TRBD1,CASRDRKQGASGGYTF,TGTGCCAGCAGGGACCGGAAACAGGGGGCTTCGGGTGGCTACACCTTC
TRBJ2-7,.,TRBV7-2,.,CASSLVASFTYEQYF,TGTGCCAGCAGCTTAGTAGCTAGCTTCACCTACGAGCAGTACTTC
TRBJ2-1,.,TRBV20-1,TRBD2,CSARDLGLAGWNEQFF,TGCAGTGCTAGAGACCTGGGACTAGCGGGGTGGAATGAGCAGTTCTTC
TRBJ1-5,few,TRBV28,TRBD1,CASRIWTGRNQPQHF,TGTGCCAGCAGAATCTGGACAGGGCGGAATCAGCCCCAGCATTTT
TRBJ2-3,few,TRBV7-4,TRBD2,CASSLVGLDTQYF,TGTGCCAGCAGCTTAGTCGGACTAGACACGCAGTATTTT
TRBJ1-2,once,TRBV4-1,.,CASSPFGGTLAFSGYTF,TGCGCCAGCAGCCCATTCGGGGGGACGCTTGCGTTTAGTGGCTACACCTTC
TRBJ2-5,.,TRBV3-1,.,CASSQESGGNEQYF,TGTGCCAGCAGCCAAGAATCCGGAGGCAATGAGCAGTACTTC
TRBJ1-2,few,TRBV15,.,CATSATINYGYTF,TGTGCCACCAGCGCGACAATTAACTATGGCTACACCTTC